These T cell receptor beta chains were read from a single sample in a study of blood T cell repertoires in COVID-19. Profiled with immunoSEQ multiplex PCR; TCRdb holds only in-frame clones, not every one. The sample yields 5,500 to 6,000 clones, approximately 87% seen once. The sequenced sample was peripheral blood. The receptors originated from a human donor in a cohort sampled during active COVID-19. Both conserved end residues are part of each CDR3. A D gene is named only where the DNA matches it firmly. A row's size may be missing; if present it is once, few, many or a size class.

j_call: TRBJ2-7; v_call: TRBV7-8; d_call: TRBD1; clone_size: once; cdr3_aa: CASRGTGLYEQYF; cdr3_nt: TGTGCCAGCAGGGGGACAGGCCTCTACGAGCAGTACTTC
j_call: TRBJ1-5; v_call: TRBV21-1; d_call: .; clone_size: .; cdr3_aa: CASSRNRDIQINQPQHF; cdr3_nt: TGTGCCAGCAGCAGAAACAGGGATATACAAATCAATCAGCCCCAGCATTTT
j_call: TRBJ1-5; v_call: TRBV12-3/TRBV12-4; d_call: .; clone_size: .; cdr3_aa: CASSLEEEELYF; cdr3_nt: TGTGCCAGCAGTTTGGAGGAGGAGGAGCTGTATTTT
j_call: TRBJ2-3; v_call: TRBV2; d_call: .; clone_size: .; cdr3_aa: CASKGTGPDTQYF; cdr3_nt: TGTGCCAGCAAAGGCACAGGGCCCGATACGCAGTATTTT
j_call: TRBJ1-2; v_call: TRBV27; d_call: .; clone_size: .; cdr3_aa: CASSQTLGGVLGGYTF; cdr3_nt: TGTGCCAGCAGCCAGACTCTGGGAGGGGTCCTGGGGGGCTACACCTTC
j_call: TRBJ2-7; v_call: TRBV5-6; d_call: .; clone_size: .; cdr3_aa: CASSHQLYEQYF; cdr3_nt: TGTGCCAGCAGCCACCAACTCTACGAGCAGTACTTC
j_call: TRBJ1-6; v_call: TRBV6-5; d_call: TRBD1; clone_size: .; cdr3_aa: CASTAGQGASPLHF; cdr3_nt: TGTGCCAGTACCGCGGGACAGGGTGCTTCACCCCTCCACTTT
j_call: TRBJ2-4; v_call: TRBV29-1; d_call: .; clone_size: once; cdr3_aa: CSVSPPSGAKNIQYF; cdr3_nt: TGCAGCGTCTCCCCCCCATCAGGGGCCAAAAACATTCAGTACTTC
j_call: TRBJ1-1; v_call: TRBV3-1/TRBV3-2; d_call: TRBD1; clone_size: .; cdr3_aa: CASSQFGQAPMNTEAFF; cdr3_nt: TGTGCCAGCAGCCAATTCGGACAGGCCCCGATGAACACTGAAGCTTTCTTT
j_call: TRBJ2-7; v_call: TRBV9; d_call: TRBD2; clone_size: .; cdr3_aa: CASSPGLAGENEQYF; cdr3_nt: TGTGCCAGCAGCCCAGGACTAGCGGGGGAAAACGAGCAGTACTTC
j_call: TRBJ1-1; v_call: TRBV7-3; d_call: .; clone_size: .; cdr3_aa: CASSLGGGWISTEAFF; cdr3_nt: TGTGCCAGCAGCCTCGGCGGGGGCTGGATCTCCACTGAAGCTTTCTTT
j_call: TRBJ2-1; v_call: TRBV11-2; d_call: .; clone_size: once; cdr3_aa: CASSLGQGKWDEQFF; cdr3_nt: TGTGCCAGCAGCTTAGGTCAGGGGAAGTGGGATGAGCAGTTCTTC
j_call: TRBJ2-1; v_call: TRBV5-1; d_call: .; clone_size: .; cdr3_aa: CASSLAGGNEQFF; cdr3_nt: TGCGCCAGCAGCTTGGCTGGGGGGAATGAGCAGTTCTTC
j_call: TRBJ1-1; v_call: TRBV6-6; d_call: .; clone_size: .; cdr3_aa: CASSYGSSTEAFF; cdr3_nt: TGTGCCAGCAGTTACGGGAGTAGCACTGAAGCTTTCTTT
j_call: TRBJ2-5; v_call: TRBV7-2; d_call: TRBD2; clone_size: .; cdr3_aa: CASSWSGEYETQYF; cdr3_nt: TGTGCCAGCAGCTGGAGCGGGGAGTACGAGACCCAGTACTTC
j_call: TRBJ2-7; v_call: TRBV9; d_call: .; clone_size: once; cdr3_aa: CASSVENRPTYEQYF; cdr3_nt: TGTGCCAGCAGCGTAGAGAACAGGCCGACCTACGAGCAGTACTTC
j_call: TRBJ2-5; v_call: TRBV5-1; d_call: .; clone_size: once; cdr3_aa: CASSFTTGQETQYF; cdr3_nt: TGCGCCAGCAGCTTTACGACAGGCCAAGAGACCCAGTACTTC
j_call: TRBJ2-7; v_call: TRBV3-1/TRBV3-2; d_call: TRBD1; clone_size: .; cdr3_aa: CASSHSDRVPYEQYF; cdr3_nt: TGTGCCAGCAGCCACTCGGACAGGGTACCCTACGAGCAGTACTTC
j_call: TRBJ1-1; v_call: TRBV19; d_call: TRBD1; clone_size: .; cdr3_aa: CASRTRQGAIYTEAFF; cdr3_nt: TGTGCCAGTAGAACGAGACAGGGGGCTATCTACACTGAAGCTTTCTTT
j_call: TRBJ2-3; v_call: TRBV5-1; d_call: TRBD2; clone_size: once; cdr3_aa: CASSLVRTSGGTHRTDTQYF; cdr3_nt: TGCGCCAGCAGCTTGGTTCGGACTAGCGGGGGGACCCACCGCACAGATACGCAGTATTTT